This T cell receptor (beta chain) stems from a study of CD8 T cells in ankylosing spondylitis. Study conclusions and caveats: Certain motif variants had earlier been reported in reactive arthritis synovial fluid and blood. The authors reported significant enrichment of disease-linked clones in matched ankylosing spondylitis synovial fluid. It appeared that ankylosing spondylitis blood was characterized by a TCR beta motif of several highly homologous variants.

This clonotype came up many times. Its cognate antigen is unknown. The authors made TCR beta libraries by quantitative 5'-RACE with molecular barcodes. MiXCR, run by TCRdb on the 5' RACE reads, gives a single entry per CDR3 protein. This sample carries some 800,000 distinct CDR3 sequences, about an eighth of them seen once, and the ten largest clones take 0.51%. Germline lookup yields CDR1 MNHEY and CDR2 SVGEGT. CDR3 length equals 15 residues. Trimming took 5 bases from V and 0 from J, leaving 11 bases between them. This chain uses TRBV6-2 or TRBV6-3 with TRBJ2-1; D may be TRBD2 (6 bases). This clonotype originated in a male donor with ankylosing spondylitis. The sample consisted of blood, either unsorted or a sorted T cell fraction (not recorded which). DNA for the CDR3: TGTGCCAGCAGTAGGCTAGCGACCTCCTACAATGAGCAGTTCTTC. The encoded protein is CASSRLATSYNEQFF.